The present TCR beta chain was sequenced within a study of regulatory T cells in long-lasting Graves disease (dated by TCRdb to the early 2020s). Concerning the study at large: Antithyroid drugs had been taken for less than 3 months by newly diagnosed Graves' disease patients. A total of about 33 samples underwent TCR sequencing, from about 13 patients with persistent Graves' disease and 20 or so patients with newly diagnosed Graves' disease. Patients with persistent Graves' disease were compared with patients with newly diagnosed Graves' disease using TCR sequencing and RNA sequencing of peripheral blood. The study was registered as a clinical trial and conducted in China. Broad study findings and their caveats: Persistent Graves' disease patients showed lower TCR Shannon entropy and fewer highly expanded clones than newly diagnosed patients, suggesting clonal expansion. Only the TCR beta chain was sequenced and analyzed. The small sample size was acknowledged by the authors as a limitation that may reduce accuracy. Preferential use of TRBV28, TRBJ1-2 and TRBJ2-5 was observed in persistent disease, whereas TRBV20-1 and TRBJ2-1 were favored in newly diagnosed disease. The study examined only peripheral blood because the primary lesion, thyroid tissue, could not be accessed. Persistent patients shared more public clonotypes among themselves (2,741) than newly diagnosed patients did (about 900).

Libraries were built with multiplex PCR. Sequencing relied on an Illumina HiSeq 4000. iRepertoire HTBI primers and Arm-PCR amplification of CDR3 regions were used to construct TCR beta libraries. Gel purification was performed on PCR products prior to sequencing. The paper's processing steps were these. Gene usage analysis of CDR3 amino acid clonotypes relied on the approximately 60 TRBV and 15 or so TRBJ segments identified across samples. Filtered high-quality paired reads were merged into contigs using COPE and FqMerger. BLAST was used to align contigs to IMGT TRBV, TRBD and TRBJ reference genes, and CDR3 was defined according to IMGT. Clonotypes above 0.1% frequency were classified as highly expanded clones. Repertoire diversity was measured by Shannon entropy, and V-J evenness by the Gini coefficient. A clonotype was considered public if more than one individual shared it. TCRdb reprocessed the public reads (quality trimming at Q25 with fastp, clone calling with MiXCR) and kept in-frame beta chains. For every CDR3 protein sequence, its rows merge into one entry that carries the most common genes and DNA. It is TCRdb's table, rather than the study itself, that gives the V and J calls and clone size. The sample records under 800,000 distinct CDR3 sequences, roughly 16% of which are singletons. Clones ranked in the top ten supply approximately 20% of the sample.

Deletion took 1 base off V and 0 bases off J, with a span of 16 bases between the germline ends. For CDR1 and CDR2, the germline V gene (reference sequence) lists DFQATT and SNEGSKA. The CDR3, from cysteine to phenylalanine, totals 17 residues. Just the 51-base CDR3 DNA is kept, in frame starting at base 1. About this clonotype: It has no known antigen specificity. Base quality data are lacking; no much larger clone is found one base away.

Read against the paper, the sample's time point label means: newly diagnosed GD, antithyroid drugs for less than 3 months. For both TCR sequencing and RNA sequencing, RNA was extracted from PBMCs in TRIzol. Graves' disease was diagnosed according to American Thyroid Association guidelines. Recruitment of patients was carried out at an endocrinology department in Xi'an, China. Each patient gave approximately 10 milliliters of peripheral blood, collected in an EDTA anticoagulant tube. Ficoll Paque Plus density gradient separation was used to isolate PBMCs, and no further T cell sorting was done. RNA quality was checked with an Agilent 2100 Bioanalyzer and agarose gel, and concentration with a NanoDrop 2000. These data are also associated with another study on T cells in Graves' hyperthyroidism and ophthalmopathy. Looking at the second paper: Stable Graves' hyperthyroidism was defined as the absence of progression to ophthalmopathy over 18 months of follow-up. Hyperthyroidism patients were newly diagnosed, with disease duration under 2 months, and aged 18 to 65 years. The study excluded patients with uncontrolled infections, other autoimmune diseases, pregnancy or lactation. Clinical symptoms, serum thyroxine and TRAb, thyroid ultrasound, and orbital computed tomography formed the basis for the diagnoses. For the first round of RT-PCR on the TCR CDR3, the HTBI primer set was used together with the Qiagen OneStep RT-PCR kit. Most expanded thyroid clonotypes (frequency above 0.001) were also found in blood, which suggests that blood repertoires may mirror thyroid immune responses. In cross-validation, a model built on a 13 V-J signature told ophthalmopathy apart from stable hyperthyroidism with 85% to 90% sensitivity and roughly 82% specificity, and in testing the same model reached 80%/75%. During validation, the model predicted progression to ophthalmopathy a median of about 6.3 months ahead of onset, with around 70% sensitivity and 72% to 80% specificity. TCR V-J signatures able to tell the groups apart were searched for in a discovery cohort of approximately 95 patients, of whom more than 40 had Graves' ophthalmopathy and roughly 58 had stable Graves' hyperthyroidism. An independent validation cohort of under 20 hyperthyroidism patients and over 15 patients who later progressed to ophthalmopathy tested prospective prediction of ophthalmopathy. The 90 to 100 discovery patients were randomly split 7:3 into training and test sets. In addition, the study compared T-cell repertoires in thyroid tissue and in blood from over 5 Graves' hyperthyroidism patients. After blood sampling, hyperthyroidism patients were treated with methimazole at a starting dose of 30 mg daily, and ophthalmopathy patients were treated with high-dose intravenous methylprednisolone. Libraries were constructed in a second round of multiplex PCR, after which size selection and purification were performed. The libraries were sequenced on an Illumina HiSeq2000 using paired-end 100 bp reads. SOAPnuke was used to process the raw data, removing reads that contained adapters or uncalled bases, had a mean Phred below 15, or lacked an exact match to the constant primer or identifier. High-quality paired reads were merged using COPE v1.2.5, and each unique nucleotide sequence was defined as a clonotype. MiTCR v1.1 was used to align clonotypes to the IMGT TRBV, TRBD and TRBJ reference segments. Analysis was restricted to V-J combinations with a frequency above 0.0001, which covered approximately 99% of repertoires. A TCS score was defined as the ratio between F50 (clonal expansion) and ExV (chaos), using BLOSUM62-based TCRdist between CDR3 peptides within each V-J. Welch's t-statistics and random forest reduced roughly 540 V-J features to 13, which were used in a naive Bayes classifier (R e1071). No statistical method was used to set the sample size in advance, and investigators knew the group allocation. The paper reports TCR Vbeta CDR3 sequencing of approximately 140 peripheral blood samples: 40 to 45 ophthalmopathy, about 75 hyperthyroidism and around 17 progressor patients.

The starting material was peripheral blood mononuclear cells (PBMCs), obtained at new diagnosis, from a patient treated with antithyroid drugs. This clonotype was obtained from a woman aged 25-40 years with Graves disease. Donor details come from another sample of the same person, matched by shared clones. Recombination linked TRBV20-1 to TRBJ2-1; the D gene is perhaps TRBD1, on 5 matching bases. The CDR3 region reads CSARGNTGTLSYNEQFF. The bases are TGCAGTGCTAGAGGGAATACAGGTACCCTCTCCTACAATGAGCAGTTCTTC.